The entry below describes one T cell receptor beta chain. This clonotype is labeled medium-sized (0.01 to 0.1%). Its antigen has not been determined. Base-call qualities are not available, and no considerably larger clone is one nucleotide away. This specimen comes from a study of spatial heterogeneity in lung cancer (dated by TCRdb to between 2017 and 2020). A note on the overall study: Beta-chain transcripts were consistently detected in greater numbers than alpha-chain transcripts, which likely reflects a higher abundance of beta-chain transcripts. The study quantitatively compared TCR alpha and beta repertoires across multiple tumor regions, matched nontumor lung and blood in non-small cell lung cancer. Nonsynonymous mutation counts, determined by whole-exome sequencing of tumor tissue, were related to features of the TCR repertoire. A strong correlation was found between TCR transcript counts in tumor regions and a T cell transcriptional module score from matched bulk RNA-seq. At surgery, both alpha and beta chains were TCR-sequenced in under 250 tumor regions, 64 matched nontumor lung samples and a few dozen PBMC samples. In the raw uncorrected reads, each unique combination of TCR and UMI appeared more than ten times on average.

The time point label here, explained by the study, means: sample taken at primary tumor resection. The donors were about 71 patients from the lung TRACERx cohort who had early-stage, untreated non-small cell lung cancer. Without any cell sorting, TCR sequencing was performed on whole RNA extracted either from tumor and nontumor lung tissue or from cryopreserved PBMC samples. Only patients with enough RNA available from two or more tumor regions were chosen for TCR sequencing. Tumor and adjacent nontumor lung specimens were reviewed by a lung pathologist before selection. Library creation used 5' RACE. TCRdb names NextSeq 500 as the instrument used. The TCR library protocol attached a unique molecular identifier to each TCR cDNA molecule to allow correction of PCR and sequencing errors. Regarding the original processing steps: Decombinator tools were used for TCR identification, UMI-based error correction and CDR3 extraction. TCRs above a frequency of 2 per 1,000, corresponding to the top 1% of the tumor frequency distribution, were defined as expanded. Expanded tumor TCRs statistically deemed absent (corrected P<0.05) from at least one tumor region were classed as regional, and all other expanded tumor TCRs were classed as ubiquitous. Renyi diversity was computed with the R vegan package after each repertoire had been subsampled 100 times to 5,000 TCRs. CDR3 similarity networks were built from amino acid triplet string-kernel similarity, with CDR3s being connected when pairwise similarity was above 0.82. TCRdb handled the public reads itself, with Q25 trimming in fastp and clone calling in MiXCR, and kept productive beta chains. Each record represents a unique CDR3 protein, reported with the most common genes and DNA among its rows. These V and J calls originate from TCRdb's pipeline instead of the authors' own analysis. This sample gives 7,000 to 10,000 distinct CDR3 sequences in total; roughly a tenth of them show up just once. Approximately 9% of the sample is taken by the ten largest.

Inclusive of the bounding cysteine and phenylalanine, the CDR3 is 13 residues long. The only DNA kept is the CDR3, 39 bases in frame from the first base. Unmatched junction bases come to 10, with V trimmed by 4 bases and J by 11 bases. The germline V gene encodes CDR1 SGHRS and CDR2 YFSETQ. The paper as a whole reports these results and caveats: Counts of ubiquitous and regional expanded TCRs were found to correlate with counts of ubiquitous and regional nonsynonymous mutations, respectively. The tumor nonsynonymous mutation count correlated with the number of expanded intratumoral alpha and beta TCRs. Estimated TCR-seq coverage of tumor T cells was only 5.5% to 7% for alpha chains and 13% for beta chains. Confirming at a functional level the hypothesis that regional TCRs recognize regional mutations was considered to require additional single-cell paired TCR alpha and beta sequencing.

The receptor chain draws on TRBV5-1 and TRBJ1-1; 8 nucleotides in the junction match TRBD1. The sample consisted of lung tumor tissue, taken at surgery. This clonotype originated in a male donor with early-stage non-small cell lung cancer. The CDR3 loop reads CASSPMQGAYAFF. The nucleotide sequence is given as TGCGCCAGCAGCCCAATGCAGGGGGCATATGCTTTCTTT.